This T cell receptor (beta chain) was obtained from a study of HIV-infected children after antiretroviral therapy interruption. As for the study in general: Continuous-treatment children had median age roughly 8 years, interruption roughly 9.5 years. Interruption-arm samples span weeks 0, 12, interruption end (24 or 48), and about 3 years post-study. Notes on the study in general: Naive CD4+ CDR3 sharing between time points fell after interruption began.

Treatment here: PENTA 11 planned treatment interruption arm or continuous ART arm. Germline CDR1 is MNHEY and CDR2 is SVGAGI. Trimming took off 7 bases at V and 3 bases at J, with 13 bases between the two ends. The CDR3 covers 13 residues. In its sample, this clonotype was seen many times. The antigen is undetermined. RNA-based 3' RACE libraries used unique molecular identifiers. TCRdb re-derived calls from the 3' RACE reads in MiXCR, one entry per CDR3 protein. Of roughly 4,100 distinct CDR3 sequences in the sample, about 4.4% were seen once. The sequence was obtained from a pool of human donors with HIV. The specimen comprised CD45RO+ CD8+ T cells from PBMCs, pooled from several time points, sampled from a donor given antiretroviral therapy, either interrupted or continuous. This sample's subset: memory CD8+ CD45RO+ CD45RA- T cells. J is TRBJ2-7 and V is TRBV6-5; D is perhaps TRBD1 or TRBD2 (5 bases each). This CDR3 reads CASNADGGYEQYF. CDR3 coding DNA: TGTGCCAGCAACGCAGATGGGGGCTACGAGCAGTACTTC.